Each of the 22 T cell receptor beta chains below was sequenced from the same sample in a study of T cell changes during pregnancy in multiple sclerosis. Measured with immunoSEQ multiplex PCR; TCRdb has only the in-frame clones, and not every one. This table holds around 61,000 clones, around 89% found once. The material was peripheral blood, obtained in the first trimester of pregnancy. Receptors originate from a female donor in good health, enrolled as a control in a pregnancy study.

The chain joins TRBV2 to TRBJ1-2; TRBD1 matches 10 bases. Germline values: CDR1 SNHLY, CDR2 FYNNEI. V was pared by 8 bases and J by 4 bases, with 7 bases of the junction left unmatched. This CDR3 region has 14 residues. The CDR3 bases are TGTGCCAGCGGGGGACAGGGGAGTATCTATGGCTACACCTTC. It codes for CASGGQGSIYGYTF.

The chain is built from TRBV7-2 and TRBJ1-1; D may be TRBD1 (6 bases). Germline values: CDR1 SGHTA, CDR2 FQGNSA. This CDR3 contains 14 residues. V lost 5 bases and J 4 bases, leaving 14 bases between the germline ends. CDR3 in amino acids: CASSQYRDGTEAFF. Written as DNA, the CDR3 is TGTGCCAGCAGCCAATACAGGGATGGCACTGAAGCTTTCTTT.

The chain recombines TRBV5-8 with TRBJ2-2; tentatively, D is TRBD1 (5 bases). The CDR3 runs to 16 residues. Germline V gene lookup returns CDR1 SGHTS and CDR2 YDEGEE. The V gene lost 4 bases and the J gene lost 7 bases, with 20 bases spanning the gap. In nucleotides, the CDR3 is TGTGCCAGCAGCATGCGGTCTGGGGCTCCGGGCGGGGAGCTGTTTTTT. The encoded protein is CASSMRSGAPGGELFF.

This chain uses TRBV6-1 with TRBJ1-2, with 7 positions matching TRBD1. V lost 2 bases and J lost 4; bases outside the gene matches: 1. CDR3 length: 13 amino acids. Germline V gene lookup returns CDR1 MNHNS and CDR2 SASEGT. CDR3 region: CASSERGLYGYTF. As DNA, the CDR3 is TGTGCCAGCAGTGAAAGGGGGCTCTATGGCTACACCTTC.

This clone was seen a single time. The V gene is TRBV6-6, the J gene TRBJ1-1; 8 positions match TRBD1. The J segment lost 0 bases and the V segment lost 3 bases, leaving 3 bases of the junction unmatched. From germline, CDR1 is MNHNY and CDR2 SVGAGI (reference sequence). The CDR3 is made up of 15 amino acids. CDR3 loop: CASSYRTGMNTEAFF. The CDR3 coding sequence is TGTGCCAGCAGTTATCGGACAGGGATGAACACTGAAGCTTTCTTT.

This rearrangement joins TRBV21-1 to TRBJ1-1; the D call TRBD1 from the table was never checked on the DNA. TRBV21-1 is an annotated pseudogene. The CDR3 has 20 amino acids. CDR3 sequence: CASSKLGQGVGGTSGTEAFF. The CDR3 DNA reads as TGTGCCAGCAGCAAACTGGGACAGGGGGTCGGAGGGACCTCGGGGACTGAAGCTTTCTTT.

The V and J genes are TRBV5-8 and TRBJ1-1, with a tentative D call TRBD1 (6 bases). The CDR3 sequence is 13 residues long. CDR1 and CDR2 (germline): SGHTS, YDEGEE. V lost 3 bases to trimming and J lost 2 bases, with 8 bases between them. CDR3 nucleotides: TGTGCCAGCAGCTCGACAGGTAACACTGAAGCTTTCTTT. This encodes CASSSTGNTEAFF.

The rearrangement links TRBV30 to TRBJ2-5; the D is unclear. The germline CDR1 and CDR2 sequences are GTSNPN and SVGIG (reference sequence). The germline V and J ends were trimmed by 1 base and 3 bases, with 6 bases remaining between them. The CDR3 is made up of 12 amino acids. CDR3 loop: CAWSGLEETQYF. CDR3 DNA: TGTGCCTGGAGTGGCTTAGAAGAGACCCAGTACTTC.

The chain is built from TRBV7-9 and TRBJ1-2; D uncertain. The ends were cut back, 11 bases at V and 2 bases at J, with 12 bases in the middle. CDR1 and CDR2 from the germline V gene are SEHNR and FQNEAQ (reference sequence). The CDR3 has 12 residues. CDR3 sequence: CACRELNYGYTF. CDR3 in DNA: TGTGCCTGTCGGGAGTTGAACTATGGCTACACCTTC.

J is TRBJ1-1 and V is TRBV11-3, with D hard to call. Per the germline V gene, CDR1 is SGHNT and CDR2 is YENEEA. The CDR3 contains 13 residues. V was shortened by 3 bases and J by 1 base, with 6 bases between the two germline ends. This CDR3 reads CASSLQSNTEAFF. As DNA, the CDR3 is TGTGCCAGCAGCTTGCAGTCGAACACTGAAGCTTTCTTT.

This clone was counted a few times. The chain links TRBV14 to TRBJ1-1; no definite D call. The germline V gene has CDR1 SGHDN and CDR2 FVKESK. Trimming shortened V by 0 bases and J by 1 base, and 6 bases separated the two germline ends. There are 14 residues in the CDR3. The CDR3 sequence: CASSQETRNTEAFF. The CDR3 nucleotides read TGTGCCAGCAGCCAAGAAACACGGAACACTGAAGCTTTCTTT.

The chain carries TRBV11-2 and TRBJ2-7, with TRBD2 matching over 8 bases. J lost 0 bases, V lost 7 bases, and 17 bases had no gene match. Per germline, CDR1 SGHAT and CDR2 FQNNGV. The CDR3 spans 18 residues. This CDR3 reads CASTQGRGGGPSSYEQYF. DNA for the CDR3: TGTGCCAGCACCCAGGGTCGGGGCGGGGGGCCGAGCTCCTACGAGCAGTACTTC.

The CDR3 bases are TGTGCCAGCAGCTTAGCTGGGACAGGTCAGGGTATTGGAAGCAATCAGCCCCAGCATTTT. It yields the protein CASSLAGTGQGIGSNQPQHF. The chain is built from TRBV7-2 and TRBJ1-5; the match to TRBD1 covers 8 bases. In germline, CDR1 is SGHTA, CDR2 FQGNSA. This CDR3 comprises 20 residues. The V gene end was trimmed by 0 bases and the J gene end by 1 base; junction bases not matched to a gene: 14.

J is TRBJ1-2 and V is TRBV29-1, with 7 nucleotides matching TRBD1. There are 13 residues in the CDR3. Per the germline V gene, CDR1 is SQVTM and CDR2 is ANQGSEA. The V segment lost 2 bases and the J segment 4 bases; nucleotides outside the gene matches: 4. For the CDR3, the DNA is TGCAGCGTTGAACGGGACAGATTCTATGGCTACACCTTC. It yields the protein CSVERDRFYGYTF.

The chain couples TRBV7-2 to TRBJ2-1, with D unclear. Germline V gene data show CDR1 as SGHTA and CDR2 as FQGNSA. With 2 bases removed from V and 1 base from J, the gap between germline ends came to 9 bases. The CDR3 has 15 amino acids. The CDR3 DNA reads TGTGCCAGCAGCTTATTTGCTAGTTCCTACAATGAGCAGTTCTTC. This translates into CASSLFASSYNEQFF.

The chain couples TRBV7-9 to TRBJ2-7; TRBD1 matches at 9 bases. The CDR3 contains 14 residues. CDR1 is SEHNR, CDR2 FQNEAQ, per germline (reference sequence). J was trimmed by 4 bases and V by 1 base; bases with no gene match: 2. This chain's CDR3 is CASSLETGGYEQYF. The CDR3 DNA reads as TGTGCCAGCAGCTTAGAGACAGGGGGATACGAGCAGTACTTC.

The CDR3 protein is CASSPLDRFSGNTIYF. The CDR3 DNA reads TGTGCCAGCAGCCCCCTAGACAGATTCTCTGGAAACACCATATATTTT. The V call is TRBV7-9, the J call TRBJ1-3, with a weak D call TRBD1 (5 bases). CDR1 and CDR2 (germline): SEHNR, FQNEAQ (reference sequence). V was trimmed by 5 bases and J by 0 bases, leaving 14 bases between them. The CDR3 runs 16 residues. Full variable domain (outside the CDR3, taken from reference TRBV7-9 and TRBJ1-3): DTGVSQNPRHKITKRGQNVTFRCDPISEHNRLYWYRQTLGQGPEFLTYFQNEAQLEKSRLLSDRFSAERPKGSFSTLEIQRTEQGDSAMYLCASSPLDRFSGNTIYFGEGSWLTVV.

The chain recombines TRBV7-9 with TRBJ1-2; 7 bases fit TRBD1. The CDR3 length is 16 residues. The trim removed 5 bases at V and 7 bases at J, leaving 16 bases unmatched. The germline CDR1 and CDR2 sequences are SEHNR and FQNEAQ (reference sequence). This CDR3 reads CASSPTFDRASFGYTF. In nucleotides, the CDR3 is TGTGCCAGCAGCCCAACATTCGACAGGGCGTCTTTTGGCTACACCTTC. The variable domain in full, with the rest retrieved from reference TRBV7-9 and TRBJ1-2, is DTGVSQNPRHKITKRGQNVTFRCDPISEHNRLYWYRQTLGQGPEFLTYFQNEAQLEKSRLLSDRFSAERPKGSFSTLEIQRTEQGDSAMYLCASSPTFDRASFGYTFGSGTRLTVV.

This chain connects TRBV7-2 to TRBJ2-7; 10 positions match TRBD2. This CDR3 has 13 amino acids. The germline gives CDR1 SGHTA, CDR2 FQGNSA. With 0 bases clipped from V and 7 bases from J, the junction kept 0 bases outside the gene matches. The CDR3 DNA follows: TGTGCCAGCAGCTTAGCTAGCGGGGGGGAGCAGTACTTC. Protein product: CASSLASGGEQYF.

This chain uses TRBV9 with TRBJ2-7; maybe TRBD1 (5 bases). The CDR3 loop spans 15 amino acids. The V gene lost 0 bases and the J gene lost 0 bases, with 10 bases spanning the gap. The germline V gene encodes CDR1 SGDLS and CDR2 YYNGEE. The CDR3, as DNA: TGTGCCAGCAGCGTAGATGGGGCTACCTCCTACGAGCAGTACTTC. Residues: CASSVDGATSYEQYF.

The genes are TRBV6-5 and TRBJ1-2, with D tentatively TRBD1 (6 bases). The length of the CDR3 is 16 residues. Germline-derived CDR1 and CDR2 are MNHEY and SVGAGI. The V gene lost 2 bases and the J gene lost 7 bases, with 20 bases spanning the gap. CDR3 nucleotide sequence: TGTGCCAGCAGTTACGAGTCGGCAGGACAGTCGTCTGGCTACACCTTC. Its translation: CASSYESAGQSSGYTF.

This chain connects TRBV9 to TRBJ1-2; D might be TRBD1 (6 bases). Germline V CDR1 and CDR2: SGDLS, YYNGEE. V was pared by 2 bases and J by 6 bases, with 20 bases between. The CDR3 extends over 16 amino acids. The CDR3 is CASSVDPQGSSHGYTF. The CDR3 bases are TGTGCCAGCAGCGTCGACCCTCAGGGGAGTAGCCATGGCTACACCTTC.